The 29 T cell receptor beta chains reported below all come from one sample, sequenced in a study of Tregs in tolerant kidney transplant recipients. Method: immunoSEQ multiplex PCR; TCRdb's copy keeps in-frame clones and lacks some. This sample carries some 25,000 clones, with about 4% going to the ten biggest clones. The nonmyeloablative bone marrow transplants came from related graft donors, with transient mixed chimerism. The starting material was CD4+ T cells from blood (PBMCs), obtained 6 months after the transplant. The receptors originated from a human patient who received a combined kidney and bone marrow transplant. Some T cells may be supplied by the graft donor.

Comments on this clone: The CDR3 is cut off 3 residues early in the read; its end comes from the germline J gene. The chain recombines TRBV18 with TRBJ2-1, with TRBD2 matching over 8 bases. Per germline, CDR1 KGHSH and CDR2 LQKENI. The V gene end was trimmed by 3 bases and the J gene end by 1 base; junction bases not matched to a gene: 2. This CDR3 region has 15 residues. Partial CDR3 DNA: TGTGCCAGCTCACCCCAGCGGGAGTCCTACAATGAG. Amino acids: CASSPQRESYNE. In full, the CDR3 is CASSPQRESYNEQFF.

About this clone itself: The DNA ends 3 residues before the CDR3 does, and the rest of the CDR3 is filled in from the germline J gene. The rearrangement uses TRBV30 and TRBJ2-3, with TRBD2 as a possible D gene (7 bases). This CDR3 spans 13 amino acids. CDR1 and CDR2 (germline): GTSNPN, SVGIG (reference sequence). CDR3 bases read: TGTGCCTGGGGGACGGGGGCCGGGGGGACG. Translation: CAWGTGAGGT. In full, the CDR3 reads CAWGTGAGGTQYF.

With regard to this clone: The read finishes 3 residues shy of the CDR3 end, and the germline J gene is used to complete it. The V call is TRBV7-9, the J call TRBJ2-3; TRBD2 matches 10 bases. With 5 bases clipped from V and 0 bases from J, the junction kept 2 bases outside the gene matches. Germline-derived CDR1 and CDR2 are SEHNR and FQNEAQ (reference sequence). The CDR3 is 15 residues long. This chain's CDR3 is CASSPGLASTDTQYF. Incomplete CDR3 DNA: TGTGCCAGCAGCCCGGGACTAGCGAGCACAGATACG.

As to this clone: The missing CDR3 end, 3 residues past where the read stops, is filled in from the germline J gene. This chain joins TRBV2 and TRBJ2-3; D remains unclear. Trimming left V 3 bases short and J 3 bases short, with 4 bases between. The CDR3 is made up of 12 amino acids. Germline V CDR1 and CDR2: SNHLY, FYNNEI. CDR3 in amino acids: CASSETTDTQYF. The DNA read from the CDR3 is TGTGCCAGCAGTGAGACAACAGATACG.

To note about this clone: The CDR3 is cut off 3 residues early in the read; its end comes from the germline J gene. The chain combines TRBV5-5 with TRBJ2-5; D not certain. The V end lost 5 bases, the J end lost 2 bases, and 16 bases lay between the germline ends. The CDR3 extends over 15 amino acids. Germline CDR1 reads SGHKS; CDR2 reads YYEKEE (reference sequence). Here the CDR3 reads CASRPVGRIQETQYF. Partial CDR3 DNA: TGTGCCAGCAGACCGGTGGGCAGAATACAAGAGACC.

A note on this clone: Different DNA sequences within this sample yield the same CDR3. The CDR3 here is CASSIPLGGEAFF. The DNA read from the CDR3 is TGTGCCAGTAGTATACCCTTGGGGGGGGAA. The chain has TRBV19 and TRBJ1-1, with D perhaps matching TRBD1 (5 bases). The read stops 3 residues short of the end of the CDR3; the missing end is completed from the germline J gene. The CDR3 spans 13 residues. Per germline, CDR1 LNHDA and CDR2 SQIVND (reference sequence).

In regard to this clone: The read terminates 3 residues ahead of where the CDR3 ends, so the germline J gene completes it. The chain joins TRBV5-1 to TRBJ1-1, with D unresolved. Germline V CDR1 and CDR2: SGHRS, YFSETQ. This CDR3 is built from 15 residues. V dropped 6 bases and J dropped 0 bases, with 15 bases sitting between them. CDR3 loop: CASNPQQLMNTEAFF. The sequenced part of the CDR3 DNA is TGCGCCAGCAACCCACAACAGCTCATGAACACTGAA.

For this clone: Read sequence stops 3 residues before the CDR3 end, and the germline J gene provides the missing end. V gene TRBV11-2 combines with J gene TRBJ2-3; D is possibly TRBD2 (6 bases). The CDR3 sequence is 14 residues long. Germline assignment: CDR1 SGHAT and CDR2 FQNNGV. The CDR3 loop reads CASSSLGGRGTQYF. The sequenced CDR3 bases are TGTGCCAGCAGCTCGCTGGGGGGACGAGGGACG.

With respect to this clone: The DNA ends 3 residues before the CDR3 does, and the rest of the CDR3 is filled in from the germline J gene. The chain is built from TRBV11-3 and TRBJ1-1; D perhaps matches TRBD1 (6 bases). V was clipped by 5 bases and J by 6 bases, with 13 bases between them. Germline lookup yields CDR1 SGHNT and CDR2 YENEEA. The CDR3 runs to 13 residues. CDR3 amino acids: CASSHRGGAEAFF. Partial CDR3 DNA: TGTGCCAGCAGCCATAGGGGGGGGGCTGAA.

Turning to this clone: The CDR3 goes on 3 residues after the read ends, and that part is filled in from the germline J gene. The V call is TRBV11-2, the J call TRBJ2-4; no definite D call. CDR1 is SGHAT, CDR2 FQNNGV, per germline. The CDR3 is made up of 13 amino acids. CDR3 amino acids: CASSLDIRVLQYF. Partial CDR3 DNA: TGTGCCAGCAGCTTAGATATTCGGGTCCTT.

Worth noting for this clone: The CDR3 is cut off 3 residues early in the read; its end comes from the germline J gene. The V and J genes are TRBV5-1 and TRBJ1-2; a weak D match, TRBD1 (6 bases). The V end was cut by 4 bases, the J end by 2 bases, with 18 bases between. Germline CDR1 and CDR2: SGHRS and YFSETQ. This CDR3 comprises 16 residues. Here the CDR3 reads CASSPGARTDNYGYTF. CDR3 bases read: TGCGCCAGCAGCCCTGGCGCCAGGACAGACAACTATGGC.

Comment on this clone: The CDR3 extends 3 residues past the end of the read, so its final part is completed from the germline J gene. The V and J genes are TRBV30 and TRBJ1-4; D ambiguous. The germline V gene has CDR1 GTSNPN and CDR2 SVGIG (reference sequence). The CDR3 has 13 amino acids. The V end was cut by 2 bases, the J end by 8 bases, with 12 bases between. The CDR3 loop reads CAWSPSSWEKLFF. Partial CDR3 DNA: TGTGCCTGGAGTCCTAGCTCATGGGAAAAA.

Of note for this clone: The read finishes 3 residues shy of the CDR3 end, and the germline J gene is used to complete it. The chain joins TRBV18 to TRBJ2-2; D unresolved. Between the trimmed V and J ends, which lost 3 bases and 2 bases, there was a span of 13 bases. In germline, CDR1 is KGHSH, CDR2 LQKENI. The CDR3 consists of 16 residues. The sequenced CDR3 bases are TGTGCCAGCTCACCCGGTGGCGGAGCAAACACCGGGGAG. It translates to CASSPGGGANTGE. The CDR3 in its entirety is CASSPGGGANTGELFF. The full variable domain, rest sourced from reference TRBV18 and TRBJ2-2, is NAGVMQNPRHLVRRRGQEARLRCSPMKGHSHVYWYRQLPEEGLKFMVYLQKENIIDESGMPKERFSAEFPKEGPSILRIQQVVRGDSAAYFCASSPGGGANTGELFFGEGSRLTVL.

As regards this clone: The read terminates 3 residues before the CDR3 end, so the remaining end is supplied by the germline J gene. The rearrangement uses TRBV19 and TRBJ2-1; 9 positions agree with TRBD2. The CDR3 covers 15 residues. Germline CDR1 reads LNHDA; CDR2 reads SQIVND (reference sequence). After removal of 7 bases from V and 6 bases from J, the junction contained 10 bases not matched to a gene. Partial CDR3 DNA: TGTGCCAGTACCGTTAGCGGGAGAGGTCGCAATGAG. This sequence encodes CASTVSGRGRNE. The whole CDR3 sequence is CASTVSGRGRNEQFF.

As regards this clone: The read comes to an end 3 residues before the CDR3 does, leaving the germline J gene to fill in the end. V is TRBV20-1 and J is TRBJ2-7; D is perhaps TRBD2 (7 bases). Germline values: CDR1 DFQATT, CDR2 SNEGSKA (reference sequence). The CDR3 is 15 amino acids. V was pared by 3 bases and J by 2 bases, with 17 bases between. The CDR3 is CSARASGGRPYEQYF. The sequenced part of the CDR3 DNA is TGCAGTGCTAGGGCTTCGGGGGGCCGACCCTACGAG.

To note about this clone: From the germline J gene comes the end of the CDR3, since the read stops 3 residues before it. J is TRBJ2-2 and V is TRBV10-3; D gene unclear. V was cut by 6 bases and J by 5 bases, with 10 bases left in between. The CDR3 contains 13 residues. The V gene's germline CDR1 is ENHRY and CDR2 SYGVKD. The CDR3 sequence is CAIREGPTGELFF. Incomplete CDR3 DNA: TGTGCCATCAGAGAAGGGCCGACCGGGGAG.

In regard to this clone: The read stops 3 residues short of the end of the CDR3; the missing end is completed from the germline J gene. J is TRBJ2-7 and V is TRBV23-1, with 10 nucleotides matching TRBD1. TRBV23-1 is assigned to the ORF class and has an uncertain function. The junction had 16 bases not matched to a gene; V was cut back by 2 bases and J by 0 bases. CDR3 length: 20 residues. CDR3 residues: CASSQHRTPSTGGASYEQYF. The CDR3 bases that were read are TGCGCCAGCAGTCAACACCGCACACCGTCGACAGGGGGCGCCTCCTACGAG.

A remark on this clone: Sequencing ends 3 residues short of the CDR3 end; the germline J gene provides the rest. The V gene is TRBV20-1, the J gene TRBJ1-5; D may be TRBD1 (5 bases). V lost 4 bases, J lost 3 bases, and 16 bases lay in between. The germline CDR1 and CDR2 sequences are DFQATT and SNEGSKA (reference sequence). There are 15 residues in the CDR3. The CDR3 bases that were read are TGCAGTGCTATTTCCCTGGGGCAGCCCAATCAGCCC. Residues: CSAISLGQPNQP. In full, the CDR3 reads CSAISLGQPNQPQHF.

About this clone: The read terminates 3 residues before the CDR3 end, so the remaining end is supplied by the germline J gene. This chain uses TRBV7-9 with TRBJ1-2, with D uncertain. CDR1 SEHNR and CDR2 FQNEAQ come from the germline V gene (reference sequence). The CDR3 runs to 14 residues. The V end lost 6 bases, the J end lost 1 base, and 12 bases lay between the germline ends. This chain's CDR3 is CASRAVLVNYGYTF. The CDR3 bases that were read are TGTGCCAGCAGGGCTGTCCTCGTTAACTATGGC.

Worth noting for this clone: The CDR3 end lies 3 residues beyond the end of the read and is filled in from the germline J gene. The V and J genes are TRBV7-9 and TRBJ2-3; D may be TRBD2 (5 bases). The V and J ends lost 5 bases and 4 bases respectively, with 16 bases between them. This CDR3 has 15 residues. Germline V gene lookup returns CDR1 SEHNR and CDR2 FQNEAQ (reference sequence). Partial CDR3 DNA: TGTGCCAGCAGCCCACGGACTCCCGGCCCAGATACG. Translation: CASSPRTPGPDT. The entire CDR3 is CASSPRTPGPDTQYF.

In regard to this clone: The read terminates 3 residues before the CDR3 end, so the remaining end is supplied by the germline J gene. V and J are TRBV5-1 and TRBJ2-7; tentative D call: TRBD1 (5 bases). This CDR3 contains 14 residues. V lost 4 bases to trimming and J lost 1 base, with 12 bases between them. Per germline, CDR1 SGHRS and CDR2 YFSETQ. The CDR3 DNA, read in part, is TGCGCCAGCAGCCTCCAGGGTCAGTCCTACGAG. The encoded protein is CASSLQGQSYE. The whole CDR3 protein reads CASSLQGQSYEQYF.

Regarding this clone: Read coverage stops 3 residues before the CDR3 terminus; the germline J gene supplies the remainder. V gene TRBV5-1 combines with J gene TRBJ2-1; 7 positions match TRBD1. After removal of 4 bases from V and 3 bases from J, the junction contained 4 bases not matched to a gene. From germline, CDR1 is SGHRS and CDR2 YFSETQ. CDR3 length equals 14 residues. CDR3: CASSTRDSYNEQFF. CDR3 DNA, as far as it was read: TGCGCCAGCAGCACCCGGGACAGCTACAATGAG. The whole variable domain, filled in from reference TRBV5-1 and TRBJ2-1, reads KAGVTQTPRYLIKTRGQQVTLSCSPISGHRSVSWYQQTPGQGLQFLFEYFSETQRNKGNFPGRFSGRQFSNSRSEMNVSTLELGDSALYLCASSTRDSYNEQFFGPGTRLTVL.

To note about this clone: The CDR3 end is not reached by the read, which stops 3 residues before it; the germline J gene fills it in. The chain couples TRBV19 to TRBJ2-1, with D perhaps matching TRBD1 (5 bases). V was trimmed by 4 bases and J by 9 bases, leaving 19 bases between them. Per the germline V gene, CDR1 is LNHDA and CDR2 is SQIVND (reference sequence). The CDR3 extends over 15 amino acids. Partial CDR3 DNA: TGTGCCAGTAGTAGAGATCAGGTCAGGGCCGGTGAG. Its protein product is CASSRDQVRAGE. The full CDR3 protein reads CASSRDQVRAGEQFF.

Regarding this clone: The read comes to an end 3 residues before the CDR3 does, leaving the germline J gene to fill in the end. This chain joins TRBV20-1 and TRBJ1-4; a possible D gene is TRBD1 (5 bases). The CDR3 loop spans 14 amino acids. Germline-derived CDR1 and CDR2 are DFQATT and SNEGSKA (reference sequence). Trimming took off 0 bases at V and 8 bases at J, with 13 bases between the two ends. The DNA read from the CDR3 is TGCAGTGCTAGAGATCGGACACGGGGGGAAAAA. Its translation: CSARDRTRGEK. The entire CDR3 sequence reads CSARDRTRGEKLFF.

Worth noting for this clone: The sequence runs out 3 residues before the end of the CDR3; the remainder is reconstructed from the germline J gene. This chain connects TRBV18 to TRBJ2-4, with D hard to call. V lost 3 bases and J lost 5, with 14 bases in between. Germline V gene sequence: CDR1 KGHSH, CDR2 LQKENI. The CDR3 has 15 amino acids. The CDR3 bases that were read are TGTGCCAGCTCACCTTTAGCTACTCACGAAAACATT. Translation gives CASSPLATHENI. The whole CDR3 is CASSPLATHENIQYF. The full variable domain, completed using reference TRBV18 and TRBJ2-4, is NAGVMQNPRHLVRRRGQEARLRCSPMKGHSHVYWYRQLPEEGLKFMVYLQKENIIDESGMPKERFSAEFPKEGPSILRIQQVVRGDSAAYFCASSPLATHENIQYFGAGTRLSVL.

CDR3 DNA (partial): TGTGCCAGCTCACGACAGGGGGGCTCTGGAAACACC. Its translation is CASSRQGGSGNT. The complete CDR3 reads CASSRQGGSGNTIYF. The V call is TRBV18, the J call TRBJ1-3; 9 nucleotides line up with TRBD1. The observed sequence ends 3 residues before the CDR3 terminus, with the missing tail filled in from the germline J gene. This CDR3 has 15 residues. The ends lost 4 bases at V and 0 bases at J; junction bases unmatched: 1. Germline assignment: CDR1 KGHSH and CDR2 LQKENI.

A word on this clone: Read data end 3 residues before the CDR3 end; the end is taken from the germline J gene. The gene calls are TRBV20-1 and TRBJ2-7; 9 nucleotides match TRBD1. The CDR3 spans 15 residues. With V trimmed by 4 bases and J by 2 bases, 9 bases remained unmatched. Germline lookup yields CDR1 DFQATT and CDR2 SNEGSKA (reference sequence). The CDR3 sequence is CSATRTGASTYEQYF. CDR3 bases read: TGCAGTGCTACCCGGACAGGGGCGTCGACCTACGAG.

On this clone itself: Read coverage stops 3 residues before the CDR3 terminus; the germline J gene supplies the remainder. The rearrangement uses TRBV20-1 and TRBJ1-1; no reliable D call. The CDR3 is 14 amino acids. Trimming took off 1 base at V and 0 bases at J, with 9 bases between the two ends. Germline V gene data show CDR1 as DFQATT and CDR2 as SNEGSKA (reference sequence). CDR3 region: CSARGDTMNTEAFF. Incomplete CDR3 DNA: TGCAGTGCTAGAGGTGACACCATGAACACTGAA.

About this clone itself: The read ends 3 residues early relative to the CDR3; the germline J gene fills the gap. This chain uses TRBV24-1 with TRBJ2-5, with D possibly being TRBD1 or TRBD2 (6 bases each). Germline V gene sequence: CDR1 KGHDR, CDR2 SFDVKD. Trimming pared 1 base from V and 5 bases from J, leaving 13 bases between. This CDR3 has 15 residues. CDR3: CATSDLGQGRETQYF. Partial CDR3 DNA: TGTGCCACCAGTGATTTAGGGCAGGGGAGGGAGACC.